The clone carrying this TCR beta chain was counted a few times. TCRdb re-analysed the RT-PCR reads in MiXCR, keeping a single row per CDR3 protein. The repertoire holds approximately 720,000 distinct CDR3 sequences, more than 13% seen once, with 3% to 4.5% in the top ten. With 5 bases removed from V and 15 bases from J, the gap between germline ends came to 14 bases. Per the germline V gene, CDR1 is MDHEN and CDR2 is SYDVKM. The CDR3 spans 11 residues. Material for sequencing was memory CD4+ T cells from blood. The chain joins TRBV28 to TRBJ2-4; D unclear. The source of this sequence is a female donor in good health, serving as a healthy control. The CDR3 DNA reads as TGTGCCAGCAGTGCCGCTAACCACCCGTACTTC. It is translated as CASSAANHPYF.